This is a list of T cell receptor beta chains from one sample in a study of T cell responses to AZD1222 COVID-19 vaccine. Data came from immunoSEQ multiplex PCR; TCRdb stores just in-frame clones and leaves some out. This table holds roughly 100,000 clones, around nine tenths found once. The sequencing used peripheral blood, collected on day 0 of AZD1222 vaccination. The receptors stem from an adult in good health. Both conserved end residues are part of each CDR3. A D gene is named only where the DNA matches it firmly.

d_gene: TRBD1
v_gene: TRBV24-1
len: 13
CDR3aa: CATRQGPNYGYTF

d_gene: NA
v_gene: TRBV28
len: 15
CDR3aa: CASRENRAAATEAFF

d_gene: TRBD1
v_gene: TRBV5-6
len: 16
CDR3aa: CASSSTGSYSNQPQHF

d_gene: NA
v_gene: TRBV7-7
len: 18
CDR3aa: CASSRHPPGTANTGELFF

d_gene: NA
v_gene: TRBV5-1
len: 14
CDR3aa: CASSPQGGDEKLFF

d_gene: TRBD2
v_gene: TRBV7-6
len: 14
CDR3aa: CASSLAPGGGELFF

d_gene: NA
v_gene: TRBV5-1
len: 13
CDR3aa: CATAAVPGDTQYF

d_gene: TRBD2
v_gene: TRBV7-9
len: 16
CDR3aa: CASSRTSGSYEEAQYF

d_gene: TRBD1
v_gene: TRBV6-6
len: 14
CDR3aa: CASSSGTGPEKLFF

d_gene: TRBD1
v_gene: TRBV29-1
len: 14
CDR3aa: CSVERADRTGEQYF

d_gene: NA
v_gene: TRBV24-1
len: 16
CDR3aa: CATSDFGTSMCQPQHF

d_gene: TRBD1
v_gene: TRBV7-9
len: 14
CDR3aa: CASSPGQGPYTLHF

d_gene: TRBD2
v_gene: TRBV6-4
len: 16
CDR3aa: CASSDLSGRGTDTQYF

d_gene: NA
v_gene: TRBV6-1
len: 16
CDR3aa: CASSEIPTGDTGELFF

d_gene: NA
v_gene: TRBV12-3/TRBV12-4
len: 13
CDR3aa: CASSFDKYTEAFF

d_gene: NA
v_gene: TRBV28
len: 15
CDR3aa: CASSPRRGGGNEQFF

d_gene: NA
v_gene: TRBV9
len: 15
CDR3aa: CASSVEGREAGELFF

d_gene: TRBD1
v_gene: TRBV6-2/TRBV6-3
len: 20
CDR3aa: CASSYSISGDRATGANVLTF

d_gene: NA
v_gene: TRBV5-4
len: 15
CDR3aa: CASSLGAVKFYEQYF

d_gene: NA
v_gene: TRBV28
len: 15
CDR3aa: CASSPIGGEIYGYTF

d_gene: NA
v_gene: TRBV20-1
len: 10
CDR3aa: CSAEGNTQYF

d_gene: NA
v_gene: TRBV27
len: 17
CDR3aa: CASSLGTLISGANVLTF

d_gene: TRBD2
v_gene: TRBV2
len: 16
CDR3aa: CASSDGVAGGYYEQYF

d_gene: TRBD2
v_gene: TRBV27
len: 13
CDR3aa: CASSLGTNYEQYF

d_gene: NA
v_gene: TRBV28
len: 13
CDR3aa: CASSLRQDREQFF

d_gene: NA
v_gene: TRBV24-1
len: 14
CDR3aa: CATSEGGFNQPQHF

d_gene: NA
v_gene: TRBV6-4
len: 14
CDR3aa: CASSDSAAVNEQFF

d_gene: NA
v_gene: TRBV6-6
len: 15
CDR3aa: CASSYYPGGNNEQFF

d_gene: TRBD2
v_gene: TRBV7-6
len: 15
CDR3aa: CASSRLAGGYNEQFF

d_gene: NA
v_gene: TRBV5-5
len: 16
CDR3aa: CASSGPDSSYNSPLHF

d_gene: NA
v_gene: TRBV5-5
len: 14
CDR3aa: CASSLGGFWTEAFF

d_gene: TRBD2
v_gene: TRBV6-6
len: 13
CDR3aa: CASRDGLASEQYF

d_gene: NA
v_gene: TRBV7-8
len: 19
CDR3aa: CASSLNAVGVTGGSYGYTF

d_gene: NA
v_gene: TRBV6-2/TRBV6-3
len: 14
CDR3aa: CASSDRSGRYEQYF

d_gene: NA
v_gene: TRBV6-5
len: 11
CDR3aa: CASRLMYEQYF

d_gene: TRBD1
v_gene: TRBV13
len: 13
CDR3aa: CASSPWTGETQYF

d_gene: NA
v_gene: TRBV15
len: 17
CDR3aa: CATSRDRVGHGANVLTF